This is a list of T cell receptor beta chains from one sample in a study of CD8 T cells in ankylosing spondylitis. One entry per CDR3 protein results from TCRdb running MiXCR on the 5' RACE reads. Here the sample spans some 220,000 distinct CDR3 sequences, 7.3% being singletons. Material for sequencing was blood, either unsorted or a sorted T cell fraction (not recorded which). These receptors were taken from a male donor with ankylosing spondylitis. Both conserved end residues are part of each CDR3. The order of the fields is J gene, clone size, V gene, CDR3 protein. Not all rows give a size; the values are once, few, many and, for expanded clones, a class.

TRBJ1-1,few,TRBV10-3,CAISAGGGTEAFF
TRBJ2-3,many,TRBV7-6,CASSYGTHTDTQYF
TRBJ2-5,NA,TRBV27,CASRTSGRSEETQYF
TRBJ2-5,NA,TRBV4-3,CASSLPVQETQYF
TRBJ2-1,few,TRBV15,CATSSLAGVFYEQFF
TRBJ2-1,NA,TRBV4-3,CASSQGTGYNEQFF
TRBJ2-7,few,TRBV6-1,CASSGDSRGPTYEQYF
TRBJ2-1,many,TRBV29-1,CSVDGAVGLASNNEQFF
TRBJ2-1,many,TRBV4-2,CASSQDAFSSYNEQFF
TRBJ1-2,few,TRBV4-3,CASSKGFTLYGYTF
TRBJ2-7,NA,TRBV27,CATRGPYEQYF
TRBJ1-1,NA,TRBV4-3,CASSQIGVSEAFF
TRBJ2-1,few,TRBV7-9,CASSPLIGGEVNEQFF
TRBJ2-3,many,TRBV7-7,CASSFGLGVTDTQYF
TRBJ2-1,few,TRBV12-3/TRBV12-4,CASSPWTGRDEQFF
TRBJ1-5,large,TRBV19,CATWPRGIDSNQPQHF
TRBJ2-1,few,TRBV19,CASSIDPLIAGASYNEQFF
TRBJ2-4,few,TRBV9,CASSPRQGAAKNIQYF
TRBJ2-1,once,TRBV13,CASGLGLRCNEQFF
TRBJ2-1,NA,TRBV16,CASSHSGVGYNEQFF
TRBJ2-1,many,TRBV27,CASSLLGEQFF
TRBJ1-2,many,TRBV9,CASSVTGKGYTF
TRBJ2-5,NA,TRBV7-9,CASSWITGETQYF
TRBJ1-4,many,TRBV28,CASSPWGTTNEKLFF
TRBJ2-7,many,TRBV28,CASKDSWVASEQYF
TRBJ2-7,NA,TRBV6-2/TRBV6-3,CASSTTREQYF
TRBJ2-3,many,TRBV12-3/TRBV12-4,CASSLLEWDTQYF
TRBJ2-6,many,TRBV2,CASSAGDRVSGANVLTF
TRBJ2-1,many,TRBV27,CASSSVLAANEQFF
TRBJ2-1,many,TRBV20-1,CSASGEGNEQFF
TRBJ2-1,few,TRBV10-2,CASSESGPEPAQFF
TRBJ2-1,NA,TRBV4-3,CASSQDRELNEQFF